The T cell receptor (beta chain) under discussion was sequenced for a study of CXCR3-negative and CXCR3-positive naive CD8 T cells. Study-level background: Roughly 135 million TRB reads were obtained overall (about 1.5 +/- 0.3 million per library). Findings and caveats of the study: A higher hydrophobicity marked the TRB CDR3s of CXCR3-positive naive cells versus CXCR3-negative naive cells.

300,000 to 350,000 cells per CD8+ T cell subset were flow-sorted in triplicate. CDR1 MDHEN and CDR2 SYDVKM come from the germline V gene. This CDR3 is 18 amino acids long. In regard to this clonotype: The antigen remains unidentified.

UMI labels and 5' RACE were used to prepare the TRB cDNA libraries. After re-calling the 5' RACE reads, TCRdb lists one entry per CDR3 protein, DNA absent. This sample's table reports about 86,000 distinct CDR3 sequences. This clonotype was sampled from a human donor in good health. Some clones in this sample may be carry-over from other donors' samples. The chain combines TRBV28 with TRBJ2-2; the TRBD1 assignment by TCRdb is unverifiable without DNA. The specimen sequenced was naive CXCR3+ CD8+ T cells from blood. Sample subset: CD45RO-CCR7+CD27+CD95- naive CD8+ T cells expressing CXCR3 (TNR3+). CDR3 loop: CASSPPGWGQLNTGELFF.